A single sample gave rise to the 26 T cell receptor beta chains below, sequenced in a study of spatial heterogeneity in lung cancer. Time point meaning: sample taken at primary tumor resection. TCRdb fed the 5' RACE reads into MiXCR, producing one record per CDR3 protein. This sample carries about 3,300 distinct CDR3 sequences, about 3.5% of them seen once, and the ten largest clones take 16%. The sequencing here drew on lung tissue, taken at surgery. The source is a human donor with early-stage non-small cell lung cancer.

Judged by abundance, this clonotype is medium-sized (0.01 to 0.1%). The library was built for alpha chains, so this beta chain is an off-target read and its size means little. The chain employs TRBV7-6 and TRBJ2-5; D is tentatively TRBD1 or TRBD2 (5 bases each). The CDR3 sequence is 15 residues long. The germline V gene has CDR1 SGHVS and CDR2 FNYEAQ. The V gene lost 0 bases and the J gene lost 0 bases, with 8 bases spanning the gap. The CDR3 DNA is TGTGCCAGCAGCTTAGCTGGGACGGACCAAGAGACCCAGTACTTC. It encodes CASSLAGTDQETQYF. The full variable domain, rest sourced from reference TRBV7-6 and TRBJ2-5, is GAGVSQSPRYKVTKRGQDVALRCDPISGHVSLYWYRQALGQGPEFLTYFNYEAQQDKSGLPNDRFSAERPEGSISTLTIQRTEQRDSAMYRCASSLAGTDQETQYFGPGTRLLVL.

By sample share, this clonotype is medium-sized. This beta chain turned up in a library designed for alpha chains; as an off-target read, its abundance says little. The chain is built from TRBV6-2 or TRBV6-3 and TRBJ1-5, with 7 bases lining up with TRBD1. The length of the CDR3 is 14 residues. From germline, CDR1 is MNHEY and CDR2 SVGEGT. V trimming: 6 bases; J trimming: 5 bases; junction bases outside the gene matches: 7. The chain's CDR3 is CASSSGQFDQPQHF. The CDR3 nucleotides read TGTGCCAGCAGCTCGGGACAGTTTGATCAGCCCCAGCATTTT.

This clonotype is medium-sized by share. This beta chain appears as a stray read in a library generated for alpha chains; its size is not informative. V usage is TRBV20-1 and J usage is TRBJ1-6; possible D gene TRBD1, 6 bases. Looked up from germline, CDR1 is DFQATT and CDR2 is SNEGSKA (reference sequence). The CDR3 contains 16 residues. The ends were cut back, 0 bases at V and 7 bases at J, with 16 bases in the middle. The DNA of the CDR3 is TGCAGTGCTAGAGATCGTACCCGGACAGTGAATTCACCCCTCCACTTT. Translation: CSARDRTRTVNSPLHF.

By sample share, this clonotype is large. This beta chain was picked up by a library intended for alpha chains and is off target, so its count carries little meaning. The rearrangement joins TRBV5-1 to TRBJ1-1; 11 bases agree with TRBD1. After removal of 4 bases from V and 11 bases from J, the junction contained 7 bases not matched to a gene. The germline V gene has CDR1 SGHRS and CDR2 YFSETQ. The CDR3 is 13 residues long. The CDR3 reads CASSLGQGVVAFF. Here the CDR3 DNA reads TGCGCCAGCAGCCTGGGACAGGGGGTAGTGGCTTTCTTT. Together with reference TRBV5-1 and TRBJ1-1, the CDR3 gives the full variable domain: KAGVTQTPRYLIKTRGQQVTLSCSPISGHRSVSWYQQTPGQGLQFLFEYFSETQRNKGNFPGRFSGRQFSNSRSEMNVSTLELGDSALYLCASSLGQGVVAFFGQGTRLTVV.

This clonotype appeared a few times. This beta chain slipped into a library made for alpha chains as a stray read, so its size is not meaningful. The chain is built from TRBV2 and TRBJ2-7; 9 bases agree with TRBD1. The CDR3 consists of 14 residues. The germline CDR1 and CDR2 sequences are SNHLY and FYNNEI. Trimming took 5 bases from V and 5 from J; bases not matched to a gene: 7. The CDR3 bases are TGTGCCAGCAGTCTGGACAGGGGTAGAGACGAGCAGTACTTC. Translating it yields CASSLDRGRDEQYF.

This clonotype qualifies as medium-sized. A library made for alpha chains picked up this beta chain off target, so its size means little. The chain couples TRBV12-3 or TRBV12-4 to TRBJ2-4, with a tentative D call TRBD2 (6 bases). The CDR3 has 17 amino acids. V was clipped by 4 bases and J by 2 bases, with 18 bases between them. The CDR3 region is CASSSGTLVGSKNIQYF. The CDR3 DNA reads TGTGCCAGCAGTTCCGGGACTTTGGTAGGGTCCAAAAACATTCAGTACTTC.

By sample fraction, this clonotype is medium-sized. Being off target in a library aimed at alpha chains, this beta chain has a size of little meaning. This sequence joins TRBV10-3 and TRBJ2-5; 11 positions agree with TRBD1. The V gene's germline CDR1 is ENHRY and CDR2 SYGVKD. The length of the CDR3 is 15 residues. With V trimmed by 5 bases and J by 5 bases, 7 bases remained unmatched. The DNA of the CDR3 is TGTGCCATCAGTTCCGGACAGGGGGCCAGGGAGACCCAGTACTTC. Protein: CAISSGQGARETQYF.

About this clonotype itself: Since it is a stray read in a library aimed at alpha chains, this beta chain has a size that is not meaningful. The CDR3 bases are TGCAGCGTTGGAACGCCCCAAGAGACCCAGTACTTC. Protein: CSVGTPQETQYF. J is TRBJ2-5 and V is TRBV29-1, with D hard to call. CDR1 and CDR2 (germline): SQVTM, ANQGSEA. Trimming shortened V by 4 bases and J by 1 base, and 7 bases separated the two germline ends. The CDR3 consists of 12 residues.

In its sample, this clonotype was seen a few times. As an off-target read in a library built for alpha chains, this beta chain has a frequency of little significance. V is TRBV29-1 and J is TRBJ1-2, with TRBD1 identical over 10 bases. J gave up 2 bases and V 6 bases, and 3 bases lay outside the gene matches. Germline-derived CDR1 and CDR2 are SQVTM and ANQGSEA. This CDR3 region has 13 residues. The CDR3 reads CSVRTGGNYGYTF. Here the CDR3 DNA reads TGCAGCGTACGGACAGGGGGGAACTATGGCTACACCTTC.

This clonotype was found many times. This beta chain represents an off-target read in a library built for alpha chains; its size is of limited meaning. The CDR3 loop is CSARPPGQSAPYSGNTIYF. DNA of the CDR3: TGCAGTGCTAGACCCCCGGGACAATCAGCGCCCTACTCTGGAAACACCATATATTTT. The genes are TRBV20-1 and TRBJ1-3, with a tentative D call TRBD1 (6 bases). V dropped 2 bases and J dropped 0 bases, with 23 bases sitting between them. The CDR3 totals 19 residues. Germline V gene data show CDR1 as DFQATT and CDR2 as SNEGSKA (reference sequence).

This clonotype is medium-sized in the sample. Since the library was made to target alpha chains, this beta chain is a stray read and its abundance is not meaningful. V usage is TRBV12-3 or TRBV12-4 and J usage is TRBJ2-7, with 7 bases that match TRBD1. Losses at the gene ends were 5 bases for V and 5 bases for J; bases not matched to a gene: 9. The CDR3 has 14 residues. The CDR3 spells CASSGARGTDEQYF. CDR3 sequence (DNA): TGTGCCAGCAGTGGGGCTCGAGGGACAGACGAGCAGTACTTC.

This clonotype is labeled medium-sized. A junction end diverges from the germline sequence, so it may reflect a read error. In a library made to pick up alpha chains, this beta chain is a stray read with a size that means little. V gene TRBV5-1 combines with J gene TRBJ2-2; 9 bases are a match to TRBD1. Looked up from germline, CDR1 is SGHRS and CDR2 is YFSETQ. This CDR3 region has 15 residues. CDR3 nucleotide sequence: TGCGCCAGCAGCCTCGGGACAGGGAACGCCGGGGAGCTGTTTTTT. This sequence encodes CASSLGTGNAGELFF.

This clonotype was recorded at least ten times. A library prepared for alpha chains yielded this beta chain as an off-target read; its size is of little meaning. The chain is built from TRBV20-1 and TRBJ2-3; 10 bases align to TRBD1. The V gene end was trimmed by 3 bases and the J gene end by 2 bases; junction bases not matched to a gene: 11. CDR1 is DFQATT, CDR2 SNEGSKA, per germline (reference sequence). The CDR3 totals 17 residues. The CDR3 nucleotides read TGCAGTGCTAGGTTGATAGGGACAGGGGTTTTCACAGATACGCAGTATTTT. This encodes CSARLIGTGVFTDTQYF.

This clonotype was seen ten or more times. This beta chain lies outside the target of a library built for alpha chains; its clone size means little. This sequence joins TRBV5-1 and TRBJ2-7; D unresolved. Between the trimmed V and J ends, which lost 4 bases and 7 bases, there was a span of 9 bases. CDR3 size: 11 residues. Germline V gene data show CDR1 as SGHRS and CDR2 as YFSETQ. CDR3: CASSPGGEQYV. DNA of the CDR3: TGCGCCAGCAGCCCAGGTGGAGAGCAGTACGTC.

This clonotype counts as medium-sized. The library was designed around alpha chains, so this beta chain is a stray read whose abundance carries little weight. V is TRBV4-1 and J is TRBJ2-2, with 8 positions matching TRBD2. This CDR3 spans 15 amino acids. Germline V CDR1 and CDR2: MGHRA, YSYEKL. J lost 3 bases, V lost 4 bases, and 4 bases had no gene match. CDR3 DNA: TGCGCCAGCAGCCGCCGGCGGGGGGACACCGGGGAGCTGTTTTTT. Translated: CASSRRRGDTGELFF.

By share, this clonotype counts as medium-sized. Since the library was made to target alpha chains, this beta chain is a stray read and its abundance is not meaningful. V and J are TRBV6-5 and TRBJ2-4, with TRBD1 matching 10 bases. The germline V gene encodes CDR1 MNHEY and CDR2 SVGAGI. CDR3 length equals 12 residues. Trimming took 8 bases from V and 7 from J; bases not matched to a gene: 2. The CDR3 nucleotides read TGTGCCAGCGGGGGACAGGGGAACATTCAGTACTTC. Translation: CASGGQGNIQYF.

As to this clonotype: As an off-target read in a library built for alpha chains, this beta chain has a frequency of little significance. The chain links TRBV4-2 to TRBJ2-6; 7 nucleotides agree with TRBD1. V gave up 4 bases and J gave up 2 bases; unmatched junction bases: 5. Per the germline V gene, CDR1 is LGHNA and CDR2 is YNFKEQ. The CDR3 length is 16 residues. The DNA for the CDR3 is TGTGCCAGCAGCCTAACCGGGACAGCTGGGGCCAACGTCCTGACTTTC. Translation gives CASSLTGTAGANVLTF.

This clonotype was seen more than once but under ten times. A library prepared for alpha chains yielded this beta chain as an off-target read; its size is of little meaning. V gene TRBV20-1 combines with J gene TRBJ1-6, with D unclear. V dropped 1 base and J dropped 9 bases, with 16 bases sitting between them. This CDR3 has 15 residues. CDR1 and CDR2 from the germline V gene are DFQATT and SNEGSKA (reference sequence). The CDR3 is CSARVRGRAASPLHF. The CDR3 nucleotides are TGCAGTGCTAGAGTTCGCGGACGGGCGGCTTCACCCCTCCACTTT.

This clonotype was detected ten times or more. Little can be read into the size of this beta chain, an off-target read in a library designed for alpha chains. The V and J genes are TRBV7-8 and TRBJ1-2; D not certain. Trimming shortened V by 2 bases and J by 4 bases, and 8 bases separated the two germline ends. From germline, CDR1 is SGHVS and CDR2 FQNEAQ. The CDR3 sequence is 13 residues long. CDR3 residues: CASSLTNSYGYTF. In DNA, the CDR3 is TGTGCCAGCAGCTTAACGAACAGCTATGGCTACACCTTC.

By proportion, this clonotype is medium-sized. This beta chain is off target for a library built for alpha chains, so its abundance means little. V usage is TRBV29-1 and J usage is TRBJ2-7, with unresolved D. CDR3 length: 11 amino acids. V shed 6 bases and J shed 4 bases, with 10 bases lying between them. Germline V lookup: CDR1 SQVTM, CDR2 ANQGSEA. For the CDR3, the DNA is TGCAGCGTGCTGACCGGTTACGAGCAGTACGTC. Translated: CSVLTGYEQYV.

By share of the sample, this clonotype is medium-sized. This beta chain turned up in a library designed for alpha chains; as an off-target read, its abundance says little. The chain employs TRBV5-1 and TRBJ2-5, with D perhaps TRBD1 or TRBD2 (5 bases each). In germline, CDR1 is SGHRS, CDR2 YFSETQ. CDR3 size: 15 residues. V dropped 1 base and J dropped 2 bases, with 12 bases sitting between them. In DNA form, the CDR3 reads TGCGCCAGCAGCTTGCAGGCAGGGAGTCAAGAGACCCAGTACTTC. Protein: CASSLQAGSQETQYF.

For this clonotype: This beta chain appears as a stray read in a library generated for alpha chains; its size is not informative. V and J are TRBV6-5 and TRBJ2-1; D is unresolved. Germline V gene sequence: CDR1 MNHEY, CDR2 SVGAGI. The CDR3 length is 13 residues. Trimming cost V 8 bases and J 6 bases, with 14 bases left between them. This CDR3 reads CASASGLGNEQFF. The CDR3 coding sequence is TGTGCCAGCGCTAGTGGTCTCGGCAATGAGCAGTTCTTC.

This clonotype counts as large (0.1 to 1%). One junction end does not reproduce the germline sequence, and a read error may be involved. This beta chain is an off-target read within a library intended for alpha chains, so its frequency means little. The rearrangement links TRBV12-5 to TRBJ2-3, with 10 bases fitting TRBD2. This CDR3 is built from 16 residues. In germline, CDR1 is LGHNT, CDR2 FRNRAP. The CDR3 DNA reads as TGTGCTAGTGGGTTGGGACTAGCGAGTTTCACAGATACGCAGTATTTT. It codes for CASGLGLASFTDTQYF. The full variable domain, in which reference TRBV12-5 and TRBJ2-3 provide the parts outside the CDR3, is DARVTQTPRHKVTEMGQEVTMRCQPILGHNTVFWYRQTMMQGLELLAYFRNRAPLDDSGMPKDRFSAEMPDATLATLKIQPSEPRDSAVYFCASGLGLASFTDTQYFGPGTRLTVL.

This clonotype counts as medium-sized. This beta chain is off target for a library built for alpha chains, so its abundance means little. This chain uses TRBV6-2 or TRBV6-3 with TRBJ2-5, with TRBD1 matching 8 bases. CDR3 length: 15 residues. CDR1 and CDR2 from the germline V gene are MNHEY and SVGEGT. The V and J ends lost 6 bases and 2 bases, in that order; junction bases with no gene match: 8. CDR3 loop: CASRETGTGQETQYF. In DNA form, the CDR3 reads TGTGCCAGCAGAGAAACAGGGACAGGACAAGAGACCCAGTACTTC.

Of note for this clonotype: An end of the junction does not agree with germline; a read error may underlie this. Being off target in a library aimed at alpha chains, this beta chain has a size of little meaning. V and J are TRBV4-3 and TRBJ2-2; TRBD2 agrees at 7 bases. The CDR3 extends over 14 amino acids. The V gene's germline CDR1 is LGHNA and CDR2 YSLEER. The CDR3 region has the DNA TGCGCCAGCGGGCGGGGGTCGAACACCGGGGAGATGTTTTTT. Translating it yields CASGRGSNTGEMFF.

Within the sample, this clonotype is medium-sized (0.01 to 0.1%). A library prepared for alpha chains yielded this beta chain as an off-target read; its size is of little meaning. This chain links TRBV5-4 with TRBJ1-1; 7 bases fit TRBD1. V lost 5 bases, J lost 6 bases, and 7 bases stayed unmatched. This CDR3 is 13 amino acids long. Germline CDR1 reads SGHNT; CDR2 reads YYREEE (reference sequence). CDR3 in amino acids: CASSRGTDPEAFF. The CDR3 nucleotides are TGTGCCAGCAGTCGCGGGACAGACCCTGAAGCTTTCTTT.